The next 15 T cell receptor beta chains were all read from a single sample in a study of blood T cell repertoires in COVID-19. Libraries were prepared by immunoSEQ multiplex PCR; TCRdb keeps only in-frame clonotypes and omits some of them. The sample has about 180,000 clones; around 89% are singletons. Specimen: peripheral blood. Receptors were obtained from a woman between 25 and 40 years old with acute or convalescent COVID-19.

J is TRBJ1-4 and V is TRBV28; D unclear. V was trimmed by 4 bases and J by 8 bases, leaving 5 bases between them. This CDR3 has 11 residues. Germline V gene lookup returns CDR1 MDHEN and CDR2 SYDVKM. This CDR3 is CASSSGEKLFF. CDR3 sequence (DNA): TGTGCCAGCAGTTCCGGGGAAAAACTGTTTTTT.

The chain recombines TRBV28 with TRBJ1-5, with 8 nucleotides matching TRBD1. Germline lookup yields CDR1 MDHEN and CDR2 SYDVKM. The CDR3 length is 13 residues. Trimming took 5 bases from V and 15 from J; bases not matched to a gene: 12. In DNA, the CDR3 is TGTGCCAGCAGTAACAAAACACAGGGGGTAGGGCATTTT. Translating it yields CASSNKTQGVGHF.

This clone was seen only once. CDR3 residues: CASTLRDRNIQYF. The CDR3 DNA sequence: TGTGCCAGCACCCTCCGGGACAGAAACATTCAGTACTTC. The chain uses TRBV12-3 or TRBV12-4 and TRBJ2-4; TRBD1 agrees at 7 bases. The V and J ends lost 7 bases and 6 bases, in that order; junction bases with no gene match: 6. This CDR3 is 13 amino acids long.

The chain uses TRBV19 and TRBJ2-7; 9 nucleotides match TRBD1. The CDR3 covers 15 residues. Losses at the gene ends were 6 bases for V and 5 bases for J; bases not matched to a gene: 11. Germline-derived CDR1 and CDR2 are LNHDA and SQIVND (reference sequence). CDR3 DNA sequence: TGTGCCAGTAGGACCGCCGGGACAGGGTTACACGAGCAGTACTTC. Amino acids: CASRTAGTGLHEQYF.

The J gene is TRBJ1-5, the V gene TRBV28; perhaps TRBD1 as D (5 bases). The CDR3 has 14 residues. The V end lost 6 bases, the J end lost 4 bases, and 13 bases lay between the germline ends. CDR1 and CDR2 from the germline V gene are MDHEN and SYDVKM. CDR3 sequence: CASRPTDRNQPQHF. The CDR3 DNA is TGTGCCAGCAGACCTACTGACAGAAATCAGCCCCAGCATTTT.

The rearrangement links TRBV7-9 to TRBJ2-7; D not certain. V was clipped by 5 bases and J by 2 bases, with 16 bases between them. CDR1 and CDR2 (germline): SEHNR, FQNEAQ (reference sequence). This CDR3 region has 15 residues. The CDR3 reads CASSPTWADTYEQYF. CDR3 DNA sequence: TGTGCCAGCAGCCCAACTTGGGCAGACACCTACGAGCAGTACTTC.

CDR3 amino acids: CASSQVGPGTNEKLFF. CDR3 bases: TGCGCCAGCAGCCAAGTTGGGCCAGGAACTAATGAAAAACTGTTTTTT. The chain links TRBV4-1 to TRBJ1-4; D call uncertain. The V gene lost 1 base and the J gene lost 1 base, with 10 bases spanning the gap. The CDR3 totals 16 residues. The germline CDR1 and CDR2 sequences are MGHRA and YSYEKL.

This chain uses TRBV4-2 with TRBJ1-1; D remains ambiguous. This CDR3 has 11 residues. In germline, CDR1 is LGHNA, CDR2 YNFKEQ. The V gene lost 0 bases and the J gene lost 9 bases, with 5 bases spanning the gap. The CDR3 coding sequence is TGTGCCAGCAGCCAAGATCTTCAAGCTTTCTTT. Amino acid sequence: CASSQDLQAFF.

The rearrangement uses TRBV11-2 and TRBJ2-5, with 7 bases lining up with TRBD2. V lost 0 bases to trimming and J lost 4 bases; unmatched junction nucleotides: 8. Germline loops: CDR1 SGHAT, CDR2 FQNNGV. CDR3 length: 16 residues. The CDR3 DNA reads TGTGCCAGCAGCTTAGATTGGGGACTACCGAGAGAGACCCAGTACTTC. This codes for CASSLDWGLPRETQYF.

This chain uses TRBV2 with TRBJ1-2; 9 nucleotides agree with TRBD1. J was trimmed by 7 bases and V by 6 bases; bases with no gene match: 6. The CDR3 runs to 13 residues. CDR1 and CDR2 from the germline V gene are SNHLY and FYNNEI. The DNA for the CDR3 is TGTGCCAGCAGGGACAGGGGCCCGTCTGGCTACACCTTC. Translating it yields CASRDRGPSGYTF.

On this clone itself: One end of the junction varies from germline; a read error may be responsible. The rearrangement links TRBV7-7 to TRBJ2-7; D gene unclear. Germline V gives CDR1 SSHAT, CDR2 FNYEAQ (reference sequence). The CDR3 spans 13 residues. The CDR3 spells CASSLSADYEQYF. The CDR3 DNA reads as TGTGCTAGCAGCTTATCCGCAGACTACGAGCAGTACTTC.

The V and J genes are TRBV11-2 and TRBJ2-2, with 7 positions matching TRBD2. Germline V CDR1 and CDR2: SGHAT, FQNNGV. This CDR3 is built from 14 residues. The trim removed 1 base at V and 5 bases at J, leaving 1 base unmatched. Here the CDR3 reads CASSLAGGTGELFF. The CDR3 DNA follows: TGTGCCAGCAGCTTAGCGGGGGGAACCGGGGAGCTGTTTTTT.

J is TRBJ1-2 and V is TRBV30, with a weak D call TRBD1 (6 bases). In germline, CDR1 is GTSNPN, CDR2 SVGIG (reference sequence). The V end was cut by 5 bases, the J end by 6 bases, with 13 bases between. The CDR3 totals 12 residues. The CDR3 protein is CAWFRTEDGYTF. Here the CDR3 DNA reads TGTGCCTGGTTTCGGACAGAAGATGGCTACACCTTC.

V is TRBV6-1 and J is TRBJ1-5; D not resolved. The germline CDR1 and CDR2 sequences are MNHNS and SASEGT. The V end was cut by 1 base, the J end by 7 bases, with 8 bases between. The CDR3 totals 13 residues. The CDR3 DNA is TGTGCCAGCAGTGAAGGCCCGGGGCAGCCCCAGCATTTT. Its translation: CASSEGPGQPQHF.

The CDR3 here is CASSTRSGMNTEAFF. The CDR3 DNA follows: TGTGCCAGCAGCACAAGATCGGGGATGAACACTGAAGCTTTCTTT. The J gene is TRBJ1-1, the V gene TRBV9; D is undetermined. The V and J ends lost 4 bases and 0 bases respectively, with 13 bases between them. Germline lookup yields CDR1 SGDLS and CDR2 YYNGEE. The CDR3 loop spans 15 amino acids.